Below, one T cell receptor (beta chain) is given with its context. This clone was counted a few times. There is no known antigen for this receptor. No per-base quality is available; no much larger clone lies one base away. The entry originates in a study of T cell changes during pregnancy in multiple sclerosis (dated by TCRdb to the late 2010s). Turning to the overall study: The study examined how the T cell repertoire changed over the course of pregnancy in women with multiple sclerosis.

Library method: the immunoSEQ multiplex PCR assay. Sourced from immuneACCESS, this table was stored by TCRdb with only in-frame sequences that have V and J called. A share of the clones is absent; for the studies checked, an unresolved V gene accounts for under half, and the remainder has no known explanation. The sample table contains over 85,000 clones; only one count was recorded for around 92% of them. The top ten constitute around 1.8% of the sample. This receptor was identified in a female donor in good health, enrolled as a control in a pregnancy study. This material consisted of peripheral blood, taken after pregnancy.

The encoded CDR3 is CASSDWEFNTEAFF. The DNA reads TGTGCCAGCAGTGACTGGGAGTTTAACACTGAAGCTTTCTTT. The chain is encoded by TRBV6-5 joined to TRBJ1-1; the D segment cannot be called with confidence. Inclusive of the bounding cysteine and phenylalanine, the CDR3 is 14 residues long. Just CDR3 DNA is preserved here, 42 bases in frame from base 1. V gives up 5 bases and J gives up 2 bases, and the segment between their germline ends measures 12 bases. Looking up the germline V gene yields CDR1 MNHEY and CDR2 SVGAGI.